One sample yielded the 5 T cell receptor beta chains listed below, sequenced in a study of beta chain features in type 1 diabetes. Expressed TCRB transcripts were sequenced, since all the RNA that had been isolated was reverse transcribed. Profiling relied on immunoSEQ multiplex PCR, and the TCRdb table lists in-frame clones only, not all of them. This sample has around 200,000 clones, with less than 15% found just once. Input material: central memory CD4+ T cells from blood. The receptors originated from a woman younger than 35 in good health.

This clone was counted a few times. This chain links TRBV7-6 with TRBJ2-5; TRBD2 matches 7 bases. From germline, CDR1 is SGHVS and CDR2 FNYEAQ. With V trimmed by 5 bases and J by 4 bases, 10 bases remained unmatched. The CDR3 extends over 15 amino acids. The CDR3 sequence is CASSPLAGAVETQYF. The CDR3 region has the DNA TGTGCCAGCAGCCCCCTGGCGGGAGCGGTAGAGACCCAGTACTTC. The variable domain in full, with the rest retrieved from reference TRBV7-6 and TRBJ2-5, is GAGVSQSPRYKVTKRGQDVALRCDPISGHVSLYWYRQALGQGPEFLTYFNYEAQQDKSGLPNDRFSAERPEGSISTLTIQRTEQRDSAMYRCASSPLAGAVETQYFGPGTRLLVL.

The chain employs TRBV7-2 and TRBJ1-4; 9 positions match TRBD1. The CDR3 contains 15 residues. Per germline, CDR1 SGHTA and CDR2 FQGNSA. Trimming removed 4 bases from V and 16 bases from J; junction bases left unmatched: 16. CDR3 sequence reads: CASSSFPGQGPVKFF. DNA of the CDR3: TGTGCCAGCAGCTCATTCCCGGGACAGGGTCCAGTTAAGTTTTTT.

The chain is built from TRBV7-2 and TRBJ2-7, with 12 bases lining up with TRBD1. Germline CDR1 SGHTA, CDR2 FQGNSA. V shed 5 bases and J 4 bases; nucleotides not matched to a gene: 3. There are 14 residues in the CDR3. The CDR3 loop reads CASSRDRGRYEQYF. The CDR3 DNA follows: TGTGCCAGCAGCCGGGACAGGGGGCGATACGAGCAGTACTTC.

The chain links TRBV5-6 to TRBJ1-1; D perhaps matches TRBD1 (6 bases). The CDR3 spans 15 residues. Germline values: CDR1 SGHDT, CDR2 YYEEEE. Deletions cut 3 bases from V and 4 bases from J, with 16 bases between. The CDR3 nucleotides read TGTGCCAGCAGCTGGCAAGGGGGAGTAGGCACTGAAGCTTTCTTT. Protein sequence: CASSWQGGVGTEAFF.

This chain uses TRBV15 with TRBJ2-1; TRBD2 matches at 7 bases. CDR1 and CDR2 from the germline V gene are LNHNV and YYDKDF (reference sequence). This CDR3 is built from 13 residues. V shed 0 bases, J shed 10 bases, and the junction held 3 bases outside the gene matches. CDR3 region: CATSRDQGLEQFF. CDR3 DNA: TGTGCCACCAGCAGAGATCAGGGACTAGAGCAGTTCTTC.